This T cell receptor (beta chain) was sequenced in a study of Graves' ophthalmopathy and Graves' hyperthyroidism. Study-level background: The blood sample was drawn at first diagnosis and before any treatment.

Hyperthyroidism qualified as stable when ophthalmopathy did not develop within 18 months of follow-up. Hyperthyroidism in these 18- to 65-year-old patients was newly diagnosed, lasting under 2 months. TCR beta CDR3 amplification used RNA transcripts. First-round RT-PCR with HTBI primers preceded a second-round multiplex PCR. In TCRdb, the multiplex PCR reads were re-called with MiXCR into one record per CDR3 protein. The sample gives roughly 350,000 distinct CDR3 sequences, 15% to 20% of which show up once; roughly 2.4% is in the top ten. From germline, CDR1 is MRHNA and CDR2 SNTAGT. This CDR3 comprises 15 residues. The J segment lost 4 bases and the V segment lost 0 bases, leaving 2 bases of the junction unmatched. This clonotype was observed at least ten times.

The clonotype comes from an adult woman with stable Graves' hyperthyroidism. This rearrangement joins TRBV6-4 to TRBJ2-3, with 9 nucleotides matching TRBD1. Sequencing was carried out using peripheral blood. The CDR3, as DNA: TGTGCCAGCAGTGACTCGGGACAGGGTTCAGATACGCAGTATTTT. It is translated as CASSDSGQGSDTQYF.